The clone carrying this T cell receptor beta chain showed up just a few times. This PCR relied on a set of 60 Vbeta primers and 13 Jbeta primers. Measured with immunoSEQ multiplex PCR; TCRdb has only the in-frame clones, and not every one. Counted here are under 200,000 clones, 10% to 15% occurring once; the ten biggest clones make up 7.8%. This sample is part of a study of cytomegalovirus exposure and HLA in healthy donors. Turning to the study itself: Genotyping showed roughly 83% of about 370 donors falling in the Caucasian-associated ancestry cluster.

Per germline, CDR1 SEHNR and CDR2 FQNEAQ (reference sequence). This CDR3 is built from 15 residues. With 5 bases clipped from V and 3 bases from J, the junction kept 5 bases outside the gene matches. This receptor was obtained from a man aged 50 or older in good health and CMV-seropositive. This rearrangement joins TRBV7-9 to TRBJ1-5, with 9 bases that match TRBD1. Sequences were obtained from PBMCs. CDR3 region: CASSRGTGINQPQHF. The CDR3 DNA sequence: TGTGCCAGCAGCCGCGGGACAGGGATCAATCAGCCCCAGCATTTT. Complete variable domain (other parts from reference TRBV7-9 and TRBJ1-5): DTGVSQNPRHKITKRGQNVTFRCDPISEHNRLYWYRQTLGQGPEFLTYFQNEAQLEKSRLLSDRFSAERPKGSFSTLEIQRTEQGDSAMYLCASSRGTGINQPQHFGDGTRLSIL.